This TCR beta chain was documented in a study of beta chain features in type 1 diabetes. Study summary: Investigators examined some 100,000,000 sorted cells across all samples.

Germline V gene sequence: CDR1 LNHNV, CDR2 YYDKDF (reference sequence). V lost 0 bases, J lost 9 bases, and 11 bases lay in between. The CDR3 totals 13 residues. Reverse transcription of all isolated RNA meant that expressed TCRB transcripts were sequenced. Assay: immunoSEQ multiplex PCR; the TCRdb copy retains only in-frame clones and omits some. The sample gives hundreds of thousands of clones, around a sixth of which show up once; 0.023% is in the top ten. The chain joins TRBV15 to TRBJ1-2; D is possibly TRBD1 (5 bases). The clonotype originates from a woman aged 18-29 years in good health. Sequencing used naive CD4+ T cells from blood. The CDR3 sequence: CATSREARGRYTF. CDR3 bases: TGTGCCACCAGCAGAGAAGCGAGGGGACGCTACACCTTC.